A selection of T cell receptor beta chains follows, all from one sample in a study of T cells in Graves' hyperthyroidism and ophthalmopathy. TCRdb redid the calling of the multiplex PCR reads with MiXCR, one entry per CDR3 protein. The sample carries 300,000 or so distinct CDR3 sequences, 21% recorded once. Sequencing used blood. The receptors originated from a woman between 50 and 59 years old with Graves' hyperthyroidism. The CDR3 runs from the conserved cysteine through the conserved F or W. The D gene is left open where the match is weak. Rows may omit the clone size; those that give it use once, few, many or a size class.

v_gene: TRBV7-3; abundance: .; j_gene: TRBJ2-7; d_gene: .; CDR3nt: TGCGCCAGCAGCCAACGGGACGGCTACGAGCAGTACTTC; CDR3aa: CASSQRDGYEQYF
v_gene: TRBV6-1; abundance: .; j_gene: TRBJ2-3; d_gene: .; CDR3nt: TGTGCCAGCAGTGAAGTGCCGGACCCTAGCACAGATACGCAGTATTTT; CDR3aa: CASSEVPDPSTDTQYF
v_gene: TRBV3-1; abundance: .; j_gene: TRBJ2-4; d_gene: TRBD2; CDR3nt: TGTGCCAGCAGCCAAGGCGGGGGAAACATTCAGTACTTC; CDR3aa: CASSQGGGNIQYF
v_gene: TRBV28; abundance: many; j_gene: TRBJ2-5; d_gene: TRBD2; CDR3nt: TGTGCCAGCAGTTTAGATCGGACTAGCTTTGAGACCCAGTACTTC; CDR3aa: CASSLDRTSFETQYF
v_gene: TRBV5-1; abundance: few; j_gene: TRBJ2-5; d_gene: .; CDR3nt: TGCGCCAGCAGCTTTGGGCTCGATGAGGAGACCCAGTACTTC; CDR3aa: CASSFGLDEETQYF
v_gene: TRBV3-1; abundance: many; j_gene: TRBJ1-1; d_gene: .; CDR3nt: TGTGCCAGCAGCCAGCAGGGACCAACTGAAGCTTTCTTT; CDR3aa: CASSQQGPTEAFF
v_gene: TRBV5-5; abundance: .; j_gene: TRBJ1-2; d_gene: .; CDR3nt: TGTGCCAGCAGCTTGGCGGATGGCTATGGCTACACCTTC; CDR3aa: CASSLADGYGYTF
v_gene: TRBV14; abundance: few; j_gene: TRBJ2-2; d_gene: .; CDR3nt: TGTGCCAGCAGCCAAGGACAATCCGCGAACACCGGGGAGCTGTTTTTT; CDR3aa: CASSQGQSANTGELFF
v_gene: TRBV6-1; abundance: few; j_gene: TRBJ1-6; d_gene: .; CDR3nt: TGTGCCAGCAGTGAAGCGGCAGGACCGAATTCACCCCTCCACTTT; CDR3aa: CASSEAAGPNSPLHF
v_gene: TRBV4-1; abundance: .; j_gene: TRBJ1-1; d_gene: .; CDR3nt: TGCGCCAGCAGCCAAGATGAAGGGGTACTGAACACTGAAGCTTTCTTT; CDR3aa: CASSQDEGVLNTEAFF
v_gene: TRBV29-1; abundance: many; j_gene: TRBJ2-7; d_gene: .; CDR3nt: TGCAGCGTTGATAATGGTTACGAGCAGTACTTC; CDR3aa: CSVDNGYEQYF
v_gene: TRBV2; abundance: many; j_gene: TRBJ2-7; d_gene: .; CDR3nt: TGTGCCAGCAGTGATGGCGCAGTAGTTCTCGCCTACGAGCAGTACTTC; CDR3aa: CASSDGAVVLAYEQYF
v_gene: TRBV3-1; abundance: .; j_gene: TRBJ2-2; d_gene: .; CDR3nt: TGTGCCAGCAGCCCCCTTTCGACGACCGGGGAGCTGTTTTTT; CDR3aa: CASSPLSTTGELFF
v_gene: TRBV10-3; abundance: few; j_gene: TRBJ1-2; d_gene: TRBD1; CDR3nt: TGTGCCATCAGTGAGACGACAGGGGGGGGATATGGCTACACCTTC; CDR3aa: CAISETTGGGYGYTF
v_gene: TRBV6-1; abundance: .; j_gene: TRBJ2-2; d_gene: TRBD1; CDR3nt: TGTGCCAGCAGTACCTCGACAGGGAGGAACACCGGGGAGCTGTTTTTT; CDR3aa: CASSTSTGRNTGELFF
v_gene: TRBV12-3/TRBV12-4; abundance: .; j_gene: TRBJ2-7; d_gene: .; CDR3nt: TGTGCCAGCACCTGGAGGTCCCAGGGGCCAGGCTACGAGCAGTACTTC; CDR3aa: CASTWRSQGPGYEQYF
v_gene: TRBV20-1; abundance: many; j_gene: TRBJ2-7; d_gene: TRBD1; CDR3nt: TGCAGTGCGCCCAGGACAGGGAATCCCTACGAGCAGTACTTC; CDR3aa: CSAPRTGNPYEQYF
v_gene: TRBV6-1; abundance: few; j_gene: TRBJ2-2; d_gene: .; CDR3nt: TGTACCAGCAGCCGGACTACCGGGGAGCTGTTTTTT; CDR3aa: CTSSRTTGELFF
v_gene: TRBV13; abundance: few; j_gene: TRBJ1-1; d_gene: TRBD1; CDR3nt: TGTGCCAGCAGCTTGAGGACAGGCGTTATGAACACTGAAGCTTTCTTT; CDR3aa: CASSLRTGVMNTEAFF
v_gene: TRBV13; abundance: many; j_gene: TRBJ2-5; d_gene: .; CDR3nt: TGTGCCAGCAGGGACGGGGGGCGCACGCAAGAGACCCAGTACTTC; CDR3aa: CASRDGGRTQETQYF
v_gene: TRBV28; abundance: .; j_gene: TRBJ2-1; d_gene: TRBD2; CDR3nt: TGTGCCAGCATGGGTTCTAGCGGGAGGGCCCTCTACAATGAGCAGTTCTTC; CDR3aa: CASMGSSGRALYNEQFF
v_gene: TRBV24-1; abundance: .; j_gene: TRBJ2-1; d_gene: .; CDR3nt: TGTGCCGCCACCGAAGGGCCCTACAATGAGCAGTTCTTC; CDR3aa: CAATEGPYNEQFF
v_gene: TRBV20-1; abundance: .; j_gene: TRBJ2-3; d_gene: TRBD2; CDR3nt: TGCAGTGCTAGGAGCGGGAGTAAGAATACGCAGTATTTT; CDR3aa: CSARSGSKNTQYF
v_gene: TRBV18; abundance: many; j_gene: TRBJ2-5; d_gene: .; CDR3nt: TGTGCCAGCTCAATACTTGACTCCTCTCCCCAAGAGACCCAGTACTTC; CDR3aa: CASSILDSSPQETQYF
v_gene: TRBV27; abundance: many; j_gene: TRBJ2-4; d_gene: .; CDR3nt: TGTGCCAGCAGGACCAATATAGCCAAAAACATTCAGTACTTC; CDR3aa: CASRTNIAKNIQYF
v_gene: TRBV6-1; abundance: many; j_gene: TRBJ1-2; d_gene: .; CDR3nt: TGTGCCAGCAGCACCCGACCTTATGGCTACACCTTC; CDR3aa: CASSTRPYGYTF
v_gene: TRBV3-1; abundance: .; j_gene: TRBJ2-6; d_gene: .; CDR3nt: TGTGCCAGCAGCCAAGAAAATTTTGGGGCCAACGTCCTGACTTTC; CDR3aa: CASSQENFGANVLTF
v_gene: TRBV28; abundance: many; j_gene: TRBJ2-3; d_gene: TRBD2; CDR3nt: TGTGCCAGCAGTTCCAGTAGCGGGGGCCCCACAGATACGCAGTATTTT; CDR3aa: CASSSSSGGPTDTQYF
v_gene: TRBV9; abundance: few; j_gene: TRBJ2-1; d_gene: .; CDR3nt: TGTGCCAGCAGCCAGAACCCCTACAATGGGCAGTTCTTC; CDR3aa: CASSQNPYNGQFF
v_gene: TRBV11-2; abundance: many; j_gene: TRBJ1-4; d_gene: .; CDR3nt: TGTGCCAGCAGAAACAACCGGCCTTTTGGTGAAAAACTGTTTTTT; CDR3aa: CASRNNRPFGEKLFF
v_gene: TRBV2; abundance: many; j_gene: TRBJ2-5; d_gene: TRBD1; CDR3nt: TGTGCCAGCCGGATACGGACAGGGGGCGGAGAGACCCAGTACTTC; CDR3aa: CASRIRTGGGETQYF
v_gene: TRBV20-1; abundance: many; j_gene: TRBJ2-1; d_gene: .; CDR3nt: TGCAGTGCTAGAGAAGATAGCGGCCCTCTTTATGGGAATGAGCAGTTCTTC; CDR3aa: CSAREDSGPLYGNEQFF
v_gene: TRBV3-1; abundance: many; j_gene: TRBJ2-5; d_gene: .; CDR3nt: TGTGCCAGCAGACAACAGGGTCATGAGACCCAGTACTTC; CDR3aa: CASRQQGHETQYF
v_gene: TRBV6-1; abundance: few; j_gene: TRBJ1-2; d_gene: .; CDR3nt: TGTGCCAGCAGTGAAGTCCCGGGCCAGCCCGTCTATGGCTACACCTTC; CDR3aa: CASSEVPGQPVYGYTF
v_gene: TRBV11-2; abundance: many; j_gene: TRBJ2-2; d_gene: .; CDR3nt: TGTGCCAGCAGCTTAGGTGCGGGGTACACCGGGGAGCTGTTTTTT; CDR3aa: CASSLGAGYTGELFF
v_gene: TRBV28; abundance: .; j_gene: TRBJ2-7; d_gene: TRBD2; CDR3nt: TGTGCCAGCAGGGCTAGCGGGAGGCCTCGTTCCTACGAGCAGTACTTC; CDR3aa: CASRASGRPRSYEQYF
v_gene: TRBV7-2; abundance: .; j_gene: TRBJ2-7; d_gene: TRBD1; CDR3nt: TGTGCCAGCAGCCCAGGGGGCCCCACCCCCCTCTACTACGAGCAGTACTTC; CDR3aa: CASSPGGPTPLYYEQYF
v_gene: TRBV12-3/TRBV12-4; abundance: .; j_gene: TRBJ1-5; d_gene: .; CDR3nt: TGTGCCAGCAATGCTTATAGCAATCAGCCCCAGCATTTT; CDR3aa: CASNAYSNQPQHF
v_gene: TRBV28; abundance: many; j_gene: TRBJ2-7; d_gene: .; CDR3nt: TGTGCCAGCAGTTTCGGCGCAACGAACTCCTACGAGCAGTACTTC; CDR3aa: CASSFGATNSYEQYF
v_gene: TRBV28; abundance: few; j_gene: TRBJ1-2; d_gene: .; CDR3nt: TGTGCCAGCAGTGGCCCCAGGGACTATGGCTACACCTTC; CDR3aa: CASSGPRDYGYTF
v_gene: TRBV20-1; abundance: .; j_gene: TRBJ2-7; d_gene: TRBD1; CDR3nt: TGCAGTGCACGGACAGGAGACTCCTACGAGCAGTACTTC; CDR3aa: CSARTGDSYEQYF
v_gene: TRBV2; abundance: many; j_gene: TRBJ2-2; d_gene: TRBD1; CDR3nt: TGTGCCGGCGGCGGGACAGGGTACGGGATCGGGGAGCTGTTTTTT; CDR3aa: CAGGGTGYGIGELFF
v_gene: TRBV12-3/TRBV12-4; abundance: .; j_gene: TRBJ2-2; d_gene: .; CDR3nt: TGTGCCAGCAGTTTTAAGGGGGAAAACACCGGGGAGCTGTTTTTT; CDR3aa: CASSFKGENTGELFF
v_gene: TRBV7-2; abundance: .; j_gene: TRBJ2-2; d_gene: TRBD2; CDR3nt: TGTGCCAGCAGTGCGGGACTAGTCTACACCGGGGAGCTGTTTTTT; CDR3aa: CASSAGLVYTGELFF
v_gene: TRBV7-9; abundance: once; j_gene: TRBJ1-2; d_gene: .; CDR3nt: TGTGCCAGCAGCCATCTGGGAGGGGGATGGGGCTCTGGCTACACCTTC; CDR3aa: CASSHLGGGWGSGYTF
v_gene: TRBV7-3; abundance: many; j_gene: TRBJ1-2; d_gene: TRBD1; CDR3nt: TGCGCCAGCAGCTTGACAGGGGGCTATGGCTACACCTTC; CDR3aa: CASSLTGGYGYTF
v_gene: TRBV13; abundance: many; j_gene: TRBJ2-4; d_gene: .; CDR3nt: TGTGCCAGCAGCTTAGGCAGAGGGGGAGGGGCCAAAAACATTCAGTACTTC; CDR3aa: CASSLGRGGGAKNIQYF
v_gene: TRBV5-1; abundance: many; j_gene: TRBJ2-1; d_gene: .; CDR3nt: TGCGCCAGCAGCTTAGGAGCGGGTACCTCCCATGAGCAGTTCTTC; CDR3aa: CASSLGAGTSHEQFF
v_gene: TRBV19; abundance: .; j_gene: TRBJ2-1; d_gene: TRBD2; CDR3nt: TGTGCCAGTAGTAGGGGCGCCCTAGCGGGAGTCTCAAATGAGCAGTTCTTC; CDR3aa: CASSRGALAGVSNEQFF
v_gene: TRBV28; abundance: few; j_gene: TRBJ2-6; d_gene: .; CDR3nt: TGTGCCAGCAGTCCCTTCCGATTTGGGGCCAACGTCCTGACTTTC; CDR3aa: CASSPFRFGANVLTF
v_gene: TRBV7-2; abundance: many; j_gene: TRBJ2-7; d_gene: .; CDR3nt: TGTGCCAGCAGCCTCGCGTGGGGCTCCTACGAGCAGTACTTC; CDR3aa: CASSLAWGSYEQYF
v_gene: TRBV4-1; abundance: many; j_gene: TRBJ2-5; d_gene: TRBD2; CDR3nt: TGCGCCAGCAGCCCCTTCCCTAGCGGGAGCCCAGAGACCCAGTACTTC; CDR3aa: CASSPFPSGSPETQYF
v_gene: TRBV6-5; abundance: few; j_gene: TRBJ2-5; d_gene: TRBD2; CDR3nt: TGTGCCAGCAGTTATCTCTCGCGGGGGGAGAGTTGGGAGACCCAGTACTTC; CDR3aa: CASSYLSRGESWETQYF
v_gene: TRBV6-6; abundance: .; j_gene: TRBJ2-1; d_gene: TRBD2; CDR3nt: TGTGCCAGCAGTTACGCTCCTAGCGGGAGTTGGGGCAATGAGCAGTTCTTC; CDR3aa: CASSYAPSGSWGNEQFF
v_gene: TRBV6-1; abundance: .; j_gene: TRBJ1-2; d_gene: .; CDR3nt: TGTGCCAGCGGAACAGACCGAGCTAACTATGGCTACACCTTC; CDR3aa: CASGTDRANYGYTF
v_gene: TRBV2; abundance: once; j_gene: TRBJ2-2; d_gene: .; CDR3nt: TGTGCCAGCAGTGAGCTAGGGTTAGGCGGGGAGCTGTTTTTT; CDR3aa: CASSELGLGGELFF
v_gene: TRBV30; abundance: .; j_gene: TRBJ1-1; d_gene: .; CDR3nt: TGTGCCTGGAGTGTTGCAGCCATAAACACTGAAGCTTTCTTT; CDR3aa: CAWSVAAINTEAFF
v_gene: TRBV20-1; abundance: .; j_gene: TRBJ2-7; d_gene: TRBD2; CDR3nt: TGCAGTGCTAGAGATTTTGGGCTAGCGGGGGGTGTGCAGTACTTC; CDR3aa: CSARDFGLAGGVQYF